These 27 T cell receptor beta chains were sequenced from one sample in a study of cytomegalovirus exposure and HLA in healthy donors. The study ran its PCR with 60 Vbeta and 13 Jbeta primers. Profiling relied on immunoSEQ multiplex PCR, and the TCRdb table lists in-frame clones only, not all of them. Among roughly 110,000 clones, around 75% were seen once, and the ten largest hold about 2.8%. The sequencing input was PBMCs. The receptors were sampled from a female donor in good health and CMV-seronegative.

This sequence joins TRBV9 and TRBJ2-1; a weak D match, TRBD1 (6 bases). CDR1 is SGDLS, CDR2 YYNGEE, per germline. The V and J ends lost 7 bases and 11 bases respectively, with 13 bases between them. This CDR3 is built from 11 residues. The CDR3 sequence: CASGPRGKQFF. In nucleotides, the CDR3 is TGTGCCAGCGGACCGAGGGGGAAGCAGTTCTTC.

The genes are TRBV30 and TRBJ1-2, with TRBD1 identical over 7 bases. The CDR3 loop spans 13 amino acids. Unmatched junction bases numbered 3, after V lost 1 base and J lost 4 bases. Germline CDR1 reads GTSNPN; CDR2 reads SVGIG (reference sequence). CDR3 bases: TGTGCCTGGAGTGGAGGGGGCGGCTATGGCTACACCTTC. It translates to CAWSGGGGYGYTF. The whole variable domain, filled in from reference TRBV30 and TRBJ1-2, reads SQTIHQWPATLVQPVGSPLSLECTVEGTSNPNLYWYRQAAGRGLQLLFYSVGIGQISSEVPQNLSASRPQDRQFILSSKKLLLSDSGFYLCAWSGGGGYGYTFGSGTRLTVV.

The chain employs TRBV19 and TRBJ2-5, with TRBD2 matching over 13 bases. V was clipped by 4 bases and J by 3 bases; unmatched bases: 5. This CDR3 has 16 residues. Germline CDR1 is LNHDA and CDR2 is SQIVND (reference sequence). CDR3 sequence reads: CASSTRTSGRKETQYF. For the CDR3, the DNA is TGTGCCAGTAGTACAAGGACTAGCGGGAGAAAAGAGACCCAGTACTTC.

The rearrangement joins TRBV12-5 to TRBJ2-1; D may be TRBD1 (5 bases). With 4 bases removed from V and 3 bases from J, the gap between germline ends came to 10 bases. The germline V gene has CDR1 LGHNT and CDR2 FRNRAP. This CDR3 region has 14 residues. CDR3 region: CASGSGPFYNEQFF. CDR3 sequence (DNA): TGTGCTAGTGGTTCAGGGCCGTTCTACAATGAGCAGTTCTTC.

This clone was counted a few times. V and J are TRBV19 and TRBJ1-3, with unresolved D. Germline V gives CDR1 LNHDA, CDR2 SQIVND (reference sequence). The ends were cut back, 3 bases at V and 4 bases at J, with 10 bases in the middle. The CDR3 sequence is 14 residues long. Here the CDR3 DNA reads TGTGCCAGTAGTATTTGGACTGGGGGAAACACCATATATTTT. Its translation: CASSIWTGGNTIYF.

The sample holds one count of this clone. The V gene is TRBV29-1, the J gene TRBJ2-3, with D possibly TRBD2 on 7 matching bases. CDR3 length equals 13 residues. Germline assignment: CDR1 SQVTM and CDR2 ANQGSEA. V lost 5 bases and J lost 3, with 12 bases in between. The DNA of the CDR3 is TGCAGCGTTACCAGGGGAGGGACAGATACGCAGTATTTT. It translates to CSVTRGGTDTQYF.

This clone showed up just a few times. The V gene is TRBV7-2, the J gene TRBJ2-7, with 12 bases identical to TRBD2. The V segment lost 0 bases and the J segment 7 bases; nucleotides outside the gene matches: 1. The CDR3 loop spans 14 amino acids. The germline gives CDR1 SGHTA, CDR2 FQGNSA. CDR3 in amino acids: CASSLALAGGEQYF. The CDR3, as DNA: TGTGCCAGCAGCTTAGCACTAGCGGGAGGTGAGCAGTACTTC.

This CDR3 reads CASSPTSGGFLSNTGELFF. DNA of the CDR3: TGTGCCAGCAGCCCGACTAGCGGGGGATTCCTCTCGAACACCGGGGAGCTGTTTTTT. The chain joins TRBV7-9 to TRBJ2-2, with TRBD2 matching 12 bases. From germline, CDR1 is SEHNR and CDR2 FQNEAQ (reference sequence). The CDR3 has 19 amino acids. V shed 5 bases and J 0 bases; nucleotides not matched to a gene: 10.

This clone has more than one count but fewer than ten. The chain links TRBV19 to TRBJ2-2, with a weak D call TRBD1 (6 bases). Germline-derived CDR1 and CDR2 are LNHDA and SQIVND (reference sequence). The CDR3 contains 16 residues. V lost 7 bases and J lost 5, with 20 bases in between. The CDR3 DNA is TGTGCCAGTAACCTGGGACACCAAGGATGGACCGGGGAGCTGTTTTTT. Translating it yields CASNLGHQGWTGELFF.

This clone came up a few times. The V and J genes are TRBV12-5 and TRBJ2-1, with D possibly being TRBD1 (6 bases). V was cut by 7 bases and J by 6 bases, with 16 bases left in between. Per germline, CDR1 LGHNT and CDR2 FRNRAP. The CDR3 is made up of 14 amino acids. CDR3 region: CASVVRQGGNEQFF. The CDR3 region has the DNA TGTGCTAGTGTAGTGAGACAAGGGGGCAATGAGCAGTTCTTC.

The chain links TRBV19 to TRBJ2-4; TRBD2 matches 8 bases. This CDR3 has 19 amino acids. Germline CDR1 reads LNHDA; CDR2 reads SQIVND (reference sequence). Germline trimming cut 5 bases from V and 0 bases from J; bases unmatched to any gene: 15. This CDR3 is CASSPEAGGLNLAKNIQYF. CDR3 DNA: TGTGCCAGTAGTCCCGAGGCGGGAGGACTGAATTTAGCCAAAAACATTCAGTACTTC. Based on the CDR3 plus reference TRBV19 and TRBJ2-4, the full variable domain is DGGITQSPKYLFRKEGQNVTLSCEQNLNHDAMYWYRQDPGQGLRLIYYSQIVNDFQKGDIAEGYSVSREKKESFPLTVTSAQKNPTAFYLCASSPEAGGLNLAKNIQYFGAGTRLSVL.

This clone came up a few times. CDR3 loop: CASGLVAGVGSVQFF. CDR3 coding DNA: TGTGCTAGTGGTTTGGTTGCGGGAGTGGGGAGCGTGCAGTTCTTC. The chain combines TRBV12-5 with TRBJ2-1; 7 bases are a match to TRBD2. This CDR3 comprises 15 residues. The junction had 11 bases not matched to a gene; V was cut back by 0 bases and J by 12 bases. Germline V lookup: CDR1 LGHNT, CDR2 FRNRAP.

The DNA of the CDR3 is TGTGCCAGCAGTGGCTCGACTAGCGGGAAGCTCTACGAGCAGTACTTC. Its translation is CASSGSTSGKLYEQYF. This chain links TRBV6-1 with TRBJ2-7, with 11 bases lining up with TRBD2. The CDR3 is 16 residues long. J gave up 3 bases and V 4 bases, and 8 bases lay outside the gene matches. Germline loops: CDR1 MNHNS, CDR2 SASEGT.

This chain joins TRBV30 and TRBJ2-7; TRBD1 might be the D (5 bases). Looked up from germline, CDR1 is GTSNPN and CDR2 is SVGIG (reference sequence). V gave up 0 bases and J gave up 0 bases, with 12 bases separating them. The CDR3 is made up of 15 amino acids. The CDR3 nucleotides are TGTGCCTGGAGTGTACTAAGACAGTACTCCTACGAGCAGTACTTC. It encodes CAWSVLRQYSYEQYF.

V is TRBV9 and J is TRBJ2-1; D gene unclear. The V gene's germline CDR1 is SGDLS and CDR2 YYNGEE. The CDR3 consists of 13 residues. V gave up 0 bases and J gave up 9 bases, with 10 bases separating them. The CDR3 DNA follows: TGTGCCAGCAGCGTAGTTATTAGAGGTGAGCAGTTCTTC. Encoded protein: CASSVVIRGEQFF.

This chain joins TRBV6-5 and TRBJ2-5, with 7 nucleotides matching TRBD1. The J call may not be correct, given that the DNA end is closer to TRBJ2-7. The germline CDR1 and CDR2 sequences are MNHEY and SVGAGI. This CDR3 region has 12 residues. CDR3 DNA: TGTGCCAGCAGTGAACAGGGGAACGAGCAGTACTTC. As protein: CASSEQGNEQYF.

The rearrangement joins TRBV10-3 to TRBJ2-5; 10 bases are a match to TRBD1. The CDR3 length is 15 residues. Germline CDR1 is ENHRY and CDR2 is SYGVKD. The ends lost 4 bases at V and 5 bases at J; junction bases unmatched: 7. The CDR3 DNA reads TGTGCCATCAGTGGCGGGACAGGGGCAGGCGAGACCCAGTACTTC. Its translation: CAISGGTGAGETQYF.

The chain is built from TRBV7-2 and TRBJ2-2, with TRBD1 identical over 9 bases. V was pared by 2 bases and J by 6 bases, with 4 bases of the junction left unmatched. Germline assignment: CDR1 SGHTA and CDR2 FQGNSA. This CDR3 contains 15 residues. The chain's CDR3 is CASSLYRDRAGELFF. In nucleotides, the CDR3 is TGTGCCAGCAGCTTATACCGGGACAGGGCCGGGGAGCTGTTTTTT.

This sequence joins TRBV4-1 and TRBJ2-5; 12 bases match TRBD2. Germline lookup yields CDR1 MGHRA and CDR2 YSYEKL. The CDR3 length is 18 residues. V dropped 5 bases and J dropped 4; count of bases not matched to a gene: 14. This CDR3 is CASSGRALAGGTRETQYF. As DNA, the CDR3 is TGCGCCAGCAGCGGGAGGGCACTAGCGGGAGGAACGCGAGAGACCCAGTACTTC.

A single count supports this clone. V is TRBV6-6 and J is TRBJ2-5; 7 positions agree with TRBD2. V trimming: 2 bases; J trimming: 2 bases; junction bases outside the gene matches: 5. The CDR3 is made up of 15 amino acids. In germline, CDR1 is MNHNY, CDR2 SVGAGI (reference sequence). This CDR3 reads CASSYRGTIQETQYF. CDR3 DNA sequence: TGTGCCAGCAGTTACCGTGGGACTATACAAGAGACCCAGTACTTC.

The V gene is TRBV2, the J gene TRBJ2-1, with 7 bases lining up with TRBD1. Trimming removed 6 bases from V and 6 bases from J; junction bases left unmatched: 5. The CDR3 is 13 amino acids. Germline V gene sequence: CDR1 SNHLY, CDR2 FYNNEI. The CDR3 reads CASRSGQPNEQFF. CDR3 DNA: TGTGCCAGCAGGTCGGGACAGCCCAATGAGCAGTTCTTC. Drawing the rest from reference TRBV2 and TRBJ2-1, the complete variable domain is EPEVTQTPSHQVTQMGQEVILRCVPISNHLYFYWYRQILGQKVEFLVSFYNNEISEKSEIFDDQFSVERPDGSNFTLKIRSTKLEDSAMYFCASRSGQPNEQFFGPGTRLTVL.

This clone is a singleton in its sample. The chain is built from TRBV7-9 and TRBJ1-4; unclear D gene. CDR3 length: 15 residues. Looked up from germline, CDR1 is SEHNR and CDR2 is FQNEAQ (reference sequence). With 5 bases removed from V and 4 bases from J, the gap between germline ends came to 14 bases. The DNA of the CDR3 is TGTGCCAGCAGCCAAAGTACGAGGGTTAATGAAAAACTGTTTTTT. This sequence encodes CASSQSTRVNEKLFF.

This clone was seen a single time. V gene TRBV12-5 combines with J gene TRBJ2-1; TRBD1 agrees at 9 bases. CDR1 LGHNT and CDR2 FRNRAP come from the germline V gene. The CDR3 extends over 14 amino acids. With V trimmed by 7 bases and J by 3 bases, 4 bases remained unmatched. This CDR3 is CASVPGQGYNEQFF. CDR3 nucleotide sequence: TGTGCTAGTGTCCCGGGACAGGGCTACAATGAGCAGTTCTTC.

This clone was observed a handful of times. V is TRBV29-1 and J is TRBJ2-7; 8 positions match TRBD1. CDR3 size: 13 residues. Trimming cost V 6 bases and J 3 bases; bases outside gene matches: 7. Germline CDR1 is SQVTM and CDR2 is ANQGSEA. The CDR3 is CSVLPGQDYEQYF. DNA for the CDR3: TGCAGCGTACTCCCGGGACAGGACTACGAGCAGTACTTC.

This chain connects TRBV28 to TRBJ2-1; 7 bases are shared with TRBD2. The CDR3 is 15 residues long. Germline trimming cut 7 bases from V and 5 bases from J; bases unmatched to any gene: 11. Germline V gene sequence: CDR1 MDHEN, CDR2 SYDVKM. CDR3 DNA sequence: TGTGCCAGCATTCCCTCGGCGGGAGTGAACAATGAGCAGTTCTTC. Translated: CASIPSAGVNNEQFF. Full variable domain (outside the CDR3, taken from reference TRBV28 and TRBJ2-1): DVKVTQSSRYLVKRTGEKVFLECVQDMDHENMFWYRQDPGLGLRLIYFSYDVKMKEKGDIPEGYSVSREKKERFSLILESASTNQTSMYLCASIPSAGVNNEQFFGPGTRLTVL.

V gene TRBV25-1 combines with J gene TRBJ2-1; 9 bases agree with TRBD1. The V gene's germline CDR1 is MGHDK and CDR2 SYGVNS. This CDR3 is 15 amino acids long. Unmatched junction bases numbered 6, after V lost 2 bases and J lost 7 bases. CDR3 in DNA: TGTGCCAGCAGTGAACCGGGACAGGGACGTAATGAGCAGTTCTTC. Amino acid sequence: CASSEPGQGRNEQFF.

This clone turned up a few times. The gene calls are TRBV2 and TRBJ2-3, with 9 positions matching TRBD1. The V gene's germline CDR1 is SNHLY and CDR2 FYNNEI. The V segment lost 6 bases and the J segment 3 bases; nucleotides outside the gene matches: 7. The CDR3 loop spans 15 amino acids. CDR3 protein: CASRDTGGWTDTQYF. CDR3 nucleotides: TGTGCCAGCAGGGACACAGGGGGCTGGACAGATACGCAGTATTTT.